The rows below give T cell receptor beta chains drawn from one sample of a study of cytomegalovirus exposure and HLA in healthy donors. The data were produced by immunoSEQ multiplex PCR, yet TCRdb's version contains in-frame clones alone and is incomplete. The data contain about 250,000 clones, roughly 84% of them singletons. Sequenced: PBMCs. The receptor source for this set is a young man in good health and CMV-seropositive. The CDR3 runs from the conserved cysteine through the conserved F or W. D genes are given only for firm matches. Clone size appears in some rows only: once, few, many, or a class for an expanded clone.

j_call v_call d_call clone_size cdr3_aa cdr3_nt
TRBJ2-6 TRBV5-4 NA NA CASSLASSGANVLTF TGTGCCAGCAGCTTGGCTAGCTCTGGGGCCAACGTCCTGACTTTC
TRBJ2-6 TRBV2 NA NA CASSDVAGGANVLTF TGTGCCAGCAGTGATGTGGCGGGCGGGGCCAACGTCCTGACTTTC
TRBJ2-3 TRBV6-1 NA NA CASRSPATDTQYF TGTGCCAGCAGGTCGCCCGCCACAGATACGCAGTATTTT
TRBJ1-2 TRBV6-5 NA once CASSLISGKDGYTF TGTGCCAGCAGTCTAATTTCAGGGAAAGATGGCTACACCTTC
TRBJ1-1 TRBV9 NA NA CASGTNTEAFF TGTGCCAGCGGAACTAACACTGAAGCTTTCTTT
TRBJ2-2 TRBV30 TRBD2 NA CAWRGLAGGRSGELFF TGTGCCTGGAGGGGACTAGCGGGAGGAAGAAGCGGGGAGCTGTTTTTT
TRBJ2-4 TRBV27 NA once CASSPRQGGPLSNIQYF TGTGCCAGCAGTCCCCGGCAAGGGGGGCCGCTCAGCAACATTCAGTACTTC
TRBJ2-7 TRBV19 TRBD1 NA CASSETGGAPGEQYF TGTGCCAGTAGTGAAACAGGGGGCGCCCCTGGCGAGCAGTACTTC
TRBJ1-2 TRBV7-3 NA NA CASSPFGGYGYTF TGTGCCAGCAGCCCCTTTGGGGGGTATGGCTACACCTTC
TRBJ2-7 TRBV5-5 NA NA CASSLVGRYEQYF TGTGCCAGCAGCTTGGTGGGCAGGTACGAGCAGTACTTC
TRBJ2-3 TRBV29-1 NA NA CSVDGQPDTQYF TGCAGCGTAGACGGACAGCCAGATACGCAGTATTTT
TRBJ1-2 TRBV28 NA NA CASSSPGLGNYGYTF TGTGCCAGCAGTTCACCAGGGTTAGGCAACTATGGCTACACCTTC
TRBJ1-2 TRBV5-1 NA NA CASSRTTAVVYGYTF TGCGCCAGCAGCCGCACCACCGCTGTTGTCTATGGCTACACCTTC
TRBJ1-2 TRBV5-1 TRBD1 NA CASSLVGGDGYTF TGCGCCAGCAGCTTGGTAGGGGGCGATGGCTACACCTTC
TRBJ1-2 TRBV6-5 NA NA CASSPRGASHGYTF TGTGCCAGCAGCCCCCGCGGGGCCTCTCATGGCTACACCTTC
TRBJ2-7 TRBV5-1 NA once CASSLSLGGAEQYF TGCGCCAGCAGCCTCAGCTTAGGGGGGGCCGAGCAGTACTTC
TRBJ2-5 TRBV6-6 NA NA CASRRTKETQYF TGTGCCAGCAGACGGACAAAAGAGACCCAGTACTTC
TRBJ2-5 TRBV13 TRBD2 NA CASIRAGGPSRQYF TGTGCCAGCATCCGTGCGGGAGGGCCTTCGCGCCAGTACTTC
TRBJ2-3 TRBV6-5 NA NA CASRQATDTQYF TGTGCCAGCAGACAGGCTACAGATACGCAGTATTTT
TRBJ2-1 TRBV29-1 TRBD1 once CSVANTGGARIEQFF TGCAGCGTTGCGAATACAGGGGGCGCTAGGATTGAGCAGTTCTTC
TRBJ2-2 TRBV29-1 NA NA CSVVRGSGELFF TGCAGCGTTGTTAGGGGGTCCGGGGAGCTGTTTTTT
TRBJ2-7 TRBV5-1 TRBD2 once CASSPQTSGIEQYF TGCGCCAGCAGCCCTCAGACTAGCGGGATCGAGCAGTACTTC
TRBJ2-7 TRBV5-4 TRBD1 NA CASSAGQGYEQYF TGTGCCAGCAGCGCGGGACAGGGGTACGAGCAGTACTTC
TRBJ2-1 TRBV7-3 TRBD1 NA CASSQGQGEFHEQFF TGTGCCAGCAGCCAAGGACAGGGGGAGTTCCATGAGCAGTTCTTC
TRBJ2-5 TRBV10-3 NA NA CAISESPATQETQYF TGTGCCATCAGTGAGTCTCCGGCTACACAAGAGACCCAGTACTTC
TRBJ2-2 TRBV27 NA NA CASSYRGSTGELFF TGTGCCAGCAGTTATAGGGGGAGCACCGGGGAGCTGTTTTTT
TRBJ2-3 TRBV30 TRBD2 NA CAWSVAGGADTQYF TGTGCCTGGAGCGTAGCGGGAGGGGCAGATACGCAGTATTTT
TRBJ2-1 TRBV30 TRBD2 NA CAWSIGLAVSEQFF TGTGCCTGGAGTATTGGACTAGCGGTGTCTGAGCAGTTCTTC
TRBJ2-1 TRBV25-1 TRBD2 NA CASSEFGAGDYNEQFF TGTGCCAGCAGTGAATTTGGTGCGGGAGACTACAATGAGCAGTTCTTC
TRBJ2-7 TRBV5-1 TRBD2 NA CASSLGTSGMAYEQYF TGCGCCAGCAGCTTGGGGACTAGCGGGATGGCGTACGAGCAGTACTTC
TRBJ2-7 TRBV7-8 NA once CASSAGTAILYEQYF TGTGCCAGCAGCGCGGGGACAGCTATACTCTACGAGCAGTACTTC
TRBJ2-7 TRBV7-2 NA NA CASSLGTGSYEQYF TGTGCCAGCAGCTTAGGGACCGGGAGCTACGAGCAGTACTTC
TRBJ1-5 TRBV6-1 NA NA CASSDDRDQPQHF TGTGCCAGCAGTGACGACAGAGATCAGCCCCAGCATTTT
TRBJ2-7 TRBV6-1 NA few CASSGSHSYEQYF TGTGCCAGCAGTGGGTCGCACTCCTACGAGCAGTACTTC
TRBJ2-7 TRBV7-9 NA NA CASSLWVTGNIHEQYF TGTGCCAGCAGCTTATGGGTCACAGGGAATATTCACGAGCAGTACTTC